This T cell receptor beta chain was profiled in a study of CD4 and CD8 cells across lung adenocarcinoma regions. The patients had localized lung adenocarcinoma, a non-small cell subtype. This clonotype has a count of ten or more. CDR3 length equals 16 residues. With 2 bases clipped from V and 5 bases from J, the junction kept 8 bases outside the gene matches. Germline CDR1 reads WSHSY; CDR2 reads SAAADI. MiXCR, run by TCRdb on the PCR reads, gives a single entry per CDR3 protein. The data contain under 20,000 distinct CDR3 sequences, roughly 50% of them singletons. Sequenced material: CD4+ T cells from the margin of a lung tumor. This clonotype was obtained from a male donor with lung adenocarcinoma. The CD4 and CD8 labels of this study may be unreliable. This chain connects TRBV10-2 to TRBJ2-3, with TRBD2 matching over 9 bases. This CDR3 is CASSEGAGGNLDTQYF. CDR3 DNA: TGCGCCAGCAGTGAGGGGGCGGGAGGGAACCTAGATACGCAGTATTTT.